One and the same sample provided the 31 T cell receptor beta chains below, sequenced in a study of human T cells and chemical hapten exposure. One entry per CDR3 protein results from TCRdb running MiXCR on the 5' RACE reads. Found here are more than 75,000 distinct CDR3 sequences, 15% to 20% of them singletons; the top ten hold about 6.8%. From whole blood left unfractionated, total RNA was extracted. All receptors come from a female donor in good health.

Only a few counts were recorded for this clonotype. V and J are TRBV10-3 and TRBJ1-5, with D perhaps TRBD1 (5 bases). With 2 bases removed from V and 11 bases from J, the gap between germline ends came to 22 bases. The CDR3 sequence is 16 residues long. CDR1 and CDR2 (germline): ENHRY, SYGVKD. DNA of the CDR3: TGTGCCATCAGTGAGAACGGGGGACCCACCGAGAAGTCCCAGCATTTT. Protein product: CAISENGGPTEKSQHF.

This clonotype was seen at least ten times. This chain's CDR3 is CASDRVRTEAFF. The CDR3 coding sequence is TGTGCATCGGACCGTGTCCGCACTGAAGCTTTCTTT. The V call is TRBV30, the J call TRBJ1-1; D not resolved. This CDR3 comprises 12 residues. Germline loops: CDR1 GTSNPN, CDR2 SVGIG (reference sequence).

The table lists this clonotype with a few counts. The rearrangement joins TRBV28 to TRBJ2-1; TRBD2 might be the D (6 bases). V was cut by 2 bases and J by 16 bases, with 21 bases left in between. This CDR3 region has 14 residues. Per the germline V gene, CDR1 is MDHEN and CDR2 is SYDVKM. The CDR3 protein is CASSLAGTGPRYFF. The CDR3 nucleotides are TGTGCCAGCAGTTTAGCGGGGACTGGCCCCCGCTACTTCTTC. The whole variable domain, remainder taken from reference TRBV28 and TRBJ2-1, is DVKVTQSSRYLVKRTGEKVFLECVQDMDHENMFWYRQDPGLGLRLIYFSYDVKMKEKGDIPEGYSVSREKKERFSLILESASTNQTSMYLCASSLAGTGPRYFFGPGTRLTVL.

This clonotype has just a few counts. The chain joins TRBV7-2 to TRBJ1-1, with TRBD1 as a possible D gene (6 bases). Trimming removed 2 bases from V and 4 bases from J, with 17 bases in between. The CDR3 sequence is 16 residues long. Germline V lookup: CDR1 SGHTA, CDR2 FQGNSA. Here the CDR3 reads CASSLTPGRGGTEAFF. CDR3 DNA sequence: TGTGCCAGCAGCTTAACCCCAGGCAGGGGTGGCACTGAAGCTTTCTTT.

This clonotype has a single count. The chain employs TRBV7-8 and TRBJ1-2, with 7 bases matching TRBD1. Germline V gene sequence: CDR1 SGHVS, CDR2 FQNEAQ. The CDR3 contains 13 residues. V trimming: 4 bases; J trimming: 4 bases; junction bases outside the gene matches: 3. CDR3 sequence reads: CASSSDRPYGYTF. The CDR3 DNA reads as TGTGCCAGCAGCTCGGACAGGCCCTATGGCTACACCTTC.

The chain recombines TRBV13 with TRBJ2-3; TRBD2 matches 7 bases. With 2 bases clipped from V and 2 bases from J, the junction kept 1 base outside the gene matches. Germline V lookup: CDR1 PRHDT, CDR2 FYEKMQ (reference sequence). This CDR3 comprises 14 residues. The CDR3 DNA follows: TGTGCCAGCAGCTTACGGGGGGTCACAGATACGCAGTATTTT. Protein: CASSLRGVTDTQYF.

This clonotype has only a few counts. The rearrangement uses TRBV7-8 and TRBJ2-1; D gene uncertain. The germline V and J ends were trimmed by 1 base and 9 bases, with 10 bases remaining between them. The V gene's germline CDR1 is SGHVS and CDR2 FQNEAQ. CDR3 length: 13 residues. The CDR3 nucleotides read TGTGCCAGCAGCTTAGAGGTTTGGGGTGAGCAGTTCTTC. This gives the protein CASSLEVWGEQFF.

The chain employs TRBV25-1 and TRBJ2-5; TRBD1 aligns across 7 bases. CDR3 size: 15 residues. Trimming cost V 2 bases and J 4 bases; bases outside gene matches: 7. The germline V gene has CDR1 MGHDK and CDR2 SYGVNS. CDR3 in DNA: TGTGCCAGCAGTGAACCCGGGACAGCCATAGAGACCCAGTACTTC. It encodes CASSEPGTAIETQYF. Full variable domain (missing parts from reference TRBV25-1 and TRBJ2-5): EADIYQTPRYLVIGTGKKITLECSQTMGHDKMYWYQQDPGMELHLIHYSYGVNSTEKGDLSSESTVSRIRTEHFPLTLESARPSHTSQYLCASSEPGTAIETQYFGPGTRLLVL.

The chain is built from TRBV7-2 and TRBJ2-1; tentative D call: TRBD2 (6 bases). The V gene's germline CDR1 is SGHTA and CDR2 FQGNSA. With 1 base removed from V and 2 bases from J, the gap between germline ends came to 18 bases. The CDR3 spans 18 residues. CDR3 DNA sequence: TGTGCCAGCAGCTTAGTAACCTTTGCGGGATCACCCTACAATGAGCAGTTCTTC. It yields the protein CASSLVTFAGSPYNEQFF.

This clonotype was counted a few times. The chain joins TRBV30 to TRBJ1-1, with 7 nucleotides matching TRBD1. From germline, CDR1 is GTSNPN and CDR2 SVGIG (reference sequence). Unmatched junction bases numbered 6, after V lost 2 bases and J lost 0 bases. The CDR3 spans 15 residues. The DNA for the CDR3 is TGTGCCTGGAGTATGTCGGACAGGTTGAACACTGAAGCTTTCTTT. This sequence encodes CAWSMSDRLNTEAFF.

The rearrangement joins TRBV20-1 to TRBJ2-3; D gene unclear. Germline V gives CDR1 DFQATT, CDR2 SNEGSKA (reference sequence). The CDR3 spans 14 residues. Trimming removed 0 bases at V and 1 base at J, with 8 bases between. CDR3 coding DNA: TGCAGTGCTAGAGATCCCAGGCGCACAGATACGCAGTATTTT. Its translation is CSARDPRRTDTQYF.

The CDR3, as DNA: TGTGCCAGCAGTTACTCGAAGACAAACCTTAACACCGGGGAGCTGTTTTTT. Translated: CASSYSKTNLNTGELFF. The rearrangement joins TRBV6-2 or TRBV6-3 to TRBJ2-2; the D is unclear. The germline CDR1 and CDR2 sequences are MNHEY and SVGEGT. Between the trimmed V and J ends, which lost 0 bases and 2 bases, there was a span of 13 bases. The CDR3 covers 17 residues.

This sequence joins TRBV12-3 or TRBV12-4 and TRBJ2-7; 7 nucleotides align to TRBD2. CDR3 size: 13 residues. V trimming: 3 bases; J trimming: 7 bases; junction bases outside the gene matches: 6. Here the CDR3 DNA reads TGTGCCAGCAGTTTTTGGGGGGGTAGGGAGCAGTACTTC. Its translation: CASSFWGGREQYF.

V and J are TRBV5-5 and TRBJ1-2; D is uncertain. The CDR3 runs 13 residues. V dropped 4 bases and J dropped 7 bases, with 14 bases sitting between them. Germline V gene sequence: CDR1 SGHKS, CDR2 YYEKEE (reference sequence). The DNA for the CDR3 is TGTGCCAGCAGCGCCTCCGCGGGAGGTGGCTACACCTTC. Translating gives CASSASAGGGYTF. Full variable domain (outside the CDR3, taken from reference TRBV5-5 and TRBJ1-2): DAGVTQSPTHLIKTRGQQVTLRCSPISGHKSVSWYQQVLGQGPQFIFQYYEKEERGRGNFPDRFSARQFPNYSSELNVNALLLGDSALYLCASSASAGGGYTFGSGTRLTVV.

The DNA for the CDR3 is TGCAGTGCTAATGTAGGGTACACTGAAGCTTTCTTT. Protein sequence: CSANVGYTEAFF. V is TRBV20-1 and J is TRBJ1-1, with unresolved D. The CDR3 is 12 amino acids. Per the germline V gene, CDR1 is DFQATT and CDR2 is SNEGSKA (reference sequence). The V and J ends lost 4 bases and 3 bases respectively, with 9 bases between them.

Only a few counts were recorded for this clonotype. The chain employs TRBV3-1 and TRBJ2-5; possibly TRBD2 for D (5 bases). This CDR3 is built from 13 residues. Deletions cut 2 bases from V and 1 base from J, with 5 bases between. CDR1 and CDR2 from the germline V gene are LGHDT and YNNKEL (reference sequence). The CDR3 spells CASSQRGQETQYF. The CDR3 DNA is TGTGCCAGCAGCCAACGGGGCCAAGAGACCCAGTACTTC.

This clonotype turned up a few times. The chain joins TRBV28 to TRBJ1-3; D is unclear. The ends were cut back, 2 bases at V and 4 bases at J, with 6 bases in the middle. There are 13 residues in the CDR3. Germline V gene sequence: CDR1 MDHEN, CDR2 SYDVKM. The CDR3 DNA follows: TGTGCCAGCAGTTTACTGGGGGGAAACACCATATATTTT. Amino acids: CASSLLGGNTIYF.

J is TRBJ2-3 and V is TRBV12-3 or TRBV12-4, with 12 bases identical to TRBD2. The CDR3 has 18 residues. With 6 bases clipped from V and 2 bases from J, the junction kept 12 bases outside the gene matches. CDR3 sequence: CASSHRTGLAGYTDTQYF. CDR3 bases: TGTGCCAGCAGCCACAGAACCGGACTAGCGGGGTACACAGATACGCAGTATTTT.

The chain combines TRBV6-5 with TRBJ2-6; 10 nucleotides align to TRBD2. J gave up 2 bases and V 3 bases, and 16 bases lay outside the gene matches. Germline V gene sequence: CDR1 MNHEY, CDR2 SVGAGI. The CDR3 contains 21 residues. CDR3 region: CASSYQEPSGSTPTGANVLTF. The CDR3, as DNA: TGTGCCAGCAGTTATCAAGAGCCTAGCGGGAGTACCCCCACTGGGGCCAACGTCCTGACTTTC.

Here the CDR3 DNA reads TGCGCCAGCAGCTTAGGCAGATTAACCACAGATACGCAGTATTTT. This sequence encodes CASSLGRLTTDTQYF. The genes are TRBV5-1 and TRBJ2-3; no reliable D call. Germline V gives CDR1 SGHRS, CDR2 YFSETQ. The CDR3 contains 15 residues. The V end lost 2 bases, the J end lost 2 bases, and 12 bases lay between the germline ends. Supplemented by reference TRBV5-1 and TRBJ2-3, the full variable domain reads KAGVTQTPRYLIKTRGQQVTLSCSPISGHRSVSWYQQTPGQGLQFLFEYFSETQRNKGNFPGRFSGRQFSNSRSEMNVSTLELGDSALYLCASSLGRLTTDTQYFGPGTRLTVL.

This chain uses TRBV5-1 with TRBJ1-1; 7 nucleotides align to TRBD1. The trim removed 0 bases at V and 0 bases at J, leaving 11 bases unmatched. From germline, CDR1 is SGHRS and CDR2 YFSETQ. CDR3 length equals 18 residues. The DNA for the CDR3 is TGCGCCAGCAGCTTGGAGGACAGGAACGAGTTGCTGAACACTGAAGCTTTCTTT. Residues: CASSLEDRNELLNTEAFF.

The rearrangement uses TRBV29-1 and TRBJ2-5; D remains ambiguous. The CDR3 has 12 amino acids. The germline V gene has CDR1 SQVTM and CDR2 ANQGSEA. Deletions cut 5 bases from V and 0 bases from J, with 7 bases between. CDR3 coding DNA: TGCAGCGTTTCCCGGGACCAAGAGACCCAGTACTTC. Its translation is CSVSRDQETQYF.

This clonotype is medium-sized. The V call is TRBV28, the J call TRBJ2-7; perhaps D is TRBD1 or TRBD2 (6 bases each). Germline CDR1 and CDR2: MDHEN and SYDVKM. Trimming pared 8 bases from V and 7 bases from J, leaving 15 bases between. The CDR3 contains 12 residues. In DNA, the CDR3 is TGTGCCAGCGGGGGCGGGACGGGGGAGCAGTACTTC. Its protein product is CASGGGTGEQYF.

This clonotype was observed many times. The V gene is TRBV20-1, the J gene TRBJ2-4; D not certain. The CDR3 loop spans 14 amino acids. Trimming removed 3 bases at V and 6 bases at J, with 15 bases between. CDR1 DFQATT and CDR2 SNEGSKA come from the germline V gene (reference sequence). CDR3 nucleotide sequence: TGCAGTGCTAGTCCGCGCGCTGACTTAAACATTCAGTACTTC. As protein: CSASPRADLNIQYF.

This clonotype was seen ten or more times. This chain links TRBV5-1 with TRBJ2-5; tentatively, D is TRBD2 (5 bases). V dropped 0 bases and J dropped 4 bases, with 10 bases sitting between them. The CDR3 is 14 residues long. Germline-derived CDR1 and CDR2 are SGHRS and YFSETQ. This CDR3 is CASSLGESRETQYF. The CDR3, as DNA: TGCGCCAGCAGCTTGGGGGAGTCCCGAGAGACCCAGTACTTC. Based on the CDR3 plus reference TRBV5-1 and TRBJ2-5, the full variable domain is KAGVTQTPRYLIKTRGQQVTLSCSPISGHRSVSWYQQTPGQGLQFLFEYFSETQRNKGNFPGRFSGRQFSNSRSEMNVSTLELGDSALYLCASSLGESRETQYFGPGTRLLVL.

This chain joins TRBV5-1 and TRBJ1-1; tentative D call: TRBD1 (5 bases). V lost 2 bases to trimming and J lost 5 bases, with 16 bases between them. The CDR3 totals 15 residues. Germline CDR1 SGHRS, CDR2 YFSETQ. CDR3 in DNA: TGCGCCAGCAGCTTAGTTATCAGGGACGGGACTGAAGCTTTCTTT. The encoded protein is CASSLVIRDGTEAFF.

This CDR3 is CASSSRTVNEQFF. The DNA for the CDR3 is TGTGCCAGCAGCTCCAGGACGGTTAATGAGCAGTTCTTC. V gene TRBV11-1 combines with J gene TRBJ2-1; D call uncertain. CDR3 size: 13 residues. With 4 bases removed from V and 7 bases from J, the gap between germline ends came to 11 bases. Germline V gene data show CDR1 as SGHAT and CDR2 as FQDESV (reference sequence).

CDR3 in amino acids: CASSFTLAGGGEQFF. CDR3 nucleotides: TGTGCCAGCAGCTTTACGCTAGCGGGGGGGGGTGAGCAGTTCTTC. The chain has TRBV7-2 and TRBJ2-1, with TRBD2 identical over 12 bases. Germline V gene lookup returns CDR1 SGHTA and CDR2 FQGNSA. V gave up 3 bases and J gave up 9 bases; unmatched junction bases: 6. There are 15 residues in the CDR3.

V is TRBV6-2 or TRBV6-3 and J is TRBJ1-1; 7 bases match TRBD1. The ends lost 0 bases at V and 3 bases at J; junction bases unmatched: 7. Per germline, CDR1 MNHEY and CDR2 SVGEGT. The CDR3 runs to 16 residues. CDR3 protein: CASSYSRGRKHTEAFF. CDR3 in DNA: TGTGCCAGCAGTTACTCGAGGGGGCGCAAACACACTGAAGCTTTCTTT.

This clonotype was seen repeatedly, ten times or more. The rearrangement joins TRBV2 to TRBJ2-1, with TRBD2 matching over 13 bases. The germline CDR1 and CDR2 sequences are SNHLY and FYNNEI. The CDR3 loop spans 14 amino acids. V lost 8 bases and J lost 8; bases outside the gene matches: 6. CDR3 sequence reads: CASELAGGDDEQFF. CDR3 DNA sequence: TGTGCCAGCGAACTAGCGGGAGGGGATGATGAGCAGTTCTTC.

J is TRBJ2-1 and V is TRBV12-3 or TRBV12-4, with D perhaps matching TRBD1 (8 bases). Trimming left V 3 bases short and J 9 bases short, with 15 bases between. This CDR3 is 14 amino acids long. The CDR3 nucleotides read TGTGCCAGCAGTTTTGTGACAGGGGAGGGTGAGCAGTTCTTC. This codes for CASSFVTGEGEQFF.